A single sample is the source of the 7 T cell receptor beta chains below, sequenced in a study of blood T cell repertoires in COVID-19. TCRdb's copy holds only in-frame clones and misses some; the assay was immunoSEQ multiplex PCR. The data show under 450,000 clones, less than 90% seen once. What was sequenced was peripheral blood. These receptor sequences come from a woman aged 60-75 years with COVID-19, enrolled during active disease.

The chain joins TRBV6-5 to TRBJ1-5; a weak D match, TRBD1 (5 bases). Trimming removed 7 bases at V and 2 bases at J, with 15 bases between. This CDR3 comprises 15 residues. The germline V gene encodes CDR1 MNHEY and CDR2 SVGAGI. In DNA form, the CDR3 reads TGTGCCAGCATCTCGGGGGGAGGAGGCAATCAGCCCCAGCATTTT. Protein: CASISGGGGNQPQHF.

This clone has just one count. CDR3 in amino acids: CSVYDSSSGNTIYF. Here the CDR3 DNA reads TGCAGCGTTTACGACAGCAGCTCTGGAAACACCATATATTTT. The rearrangement uses TRBV29-1 and TRBJ1-3; TRBD1 might be the D (5 bases). The germline CDR1 and CDR2 sequences are SQVTM and ANQGSEA. The CDR3 covers 14 residues. Trimming pared 5 bases from V and 0 bases from J, leaving 11 bases between.

The V and J genes are TRBV12-5 and TRBJ2-6; TRBD1 agrees at 9 bases. The V gene end was trimmed by 5 bases and the J gene end by 0 bases; junction bases not matched to a gene: 5. Per the germline V gene, CDR1 is LGHNT and CDR2 is FRNRAP. The CDR3 has 17 amino acids. CDR3 residues: CASGLGTGSSGANVLTF. In DNA, the CDR3 is TGTGCTAGTGGTCTCGGGACAGGGAGCTCTGGGGCCAACGTCCTGACTTTC.

The chain has TRBV4-2 and TRBJ2-6; D call uncertain. Germline CDR1 is LGHNA and CDR2 is YNFKEQ. This CDR3 comprises 16 residues. V gave up 1 base and J gave up 3 bases, with 10 bases separating them. CDR3 region: CASSQGEYGGANVLTF. The CDR3 coding sequence is TGTGCCAGCAGCCAAGGAGAGTACGGTGGGGCCAACGTCCTGACTTTC.

This clone was detected only once. This chain uses TRBV7-2 with TRBJ2-7, with a possible D match to TRBD1 (6 bases). Trimming took off 1 base at V and 0 bases at J, with 13 bases between the two ends. Germline V lookup: CDR1 SGHTA, CDR2 FQGNSA. The CDR3 has 16 residues. CDR3 sequence reads: CASSLVGALSSYEQYF. CDR3 nucleotide sequence: TGTGCCAGCAGCTTAGTGGGGGCCCTTAGCTCCTACGAGCAGTACTTC. The complete variable domain, with remaining parts taken from reference TRBV7-2 and TRBJ2-7, reads GAGVSQSPSNKVTEKGKDVELRCDPISGHTALYWYRQSLGQGLEFLIYFQGNSAPDKSGLPSDRFSAERTGGSVSTLTIQRTQQEDSAVYLCASSLVGALSSYEQYFGPGTRLTVT.

This clone was detected once. This rearrangement joins TRBV2 to TRBJ2-1; 9 positions agree with TRBD2. CDR1 and CDR2 from the germline V gene are SNHLY and FYNNEI. With 7 bases clipped from V and 9 bases from J, the junction kept 13 bases outside the gene matches. This CDR3 region has 15 residues. DNA for the CDR3: TGTGCCAGCACCCCTTCGGGCGGGGGGGCCAGTGAGCAGTTCTTC. Residues: CASTPSGGGASEQFF.

The chain employs TRBV5-4 and TRBJ2-3; 9 nucleotides agree with TRBD1. CDR1 and CDR2 from the germline V gene are SGHNT and YYREEE (reference sequence). The CDR3 covers 17 residues. Germline trimming cut 2 bases from V and 6 bases from J; bases unmatched to any gene: 13. This CDR3 reads CASSLDPGQGRGDTQYF. DNA of the CDR3: TGTGCCAGCAGCTTAGATCCGGGACAGGGTAGGGGGGATACGCAGTATTTT.